Listed below are T cell receptor beta chains from one sample, sequenced in a study of CD8 T cells in ankylosing spondylitis. TCRdb itself ran the 5' RACE reads through MiXCR, one entry per CDR3 protein. The sample carries around 250,000 distinct CDR3 sequences, 9.5% to 12% recorded once. Sequenced input: blood, either unsorted or a sorted T cell fraction (not recorded which). The receptors were gathered from a male donor with ankylosing spondylitis or in good health (not recorded which). CDR3s include the opening cysteine and the closing phenylalanine or tryptophan. Fields, in order: V gene, clone size, J gene, D gene, CDR3 protein, CDR3 DNA. The D gene is left open where the match is weak. Clone size is given for some rows only: seen once, a few or many times, or a class if the clone is expanded.

TRBV6-1	many	TRBJ2-1	NA	CASSTSEYNEQFF	TGTGCCAGCAGCACCTCGGAATACAATGAGCAGTTCTTC
TRBV20-1	many	TRBJ2-7	NA	CSAREPVGFSYEQYF	TGCAGTGCGAGAGAGCCTGTGGGATTCTCCTACGAGCAGTACTTC
TRBV5-1	few	TRBJ1-2	NA	CASSLTGTSGGYTF	TGCGCCAGCAGCTTGACCGGGACATCGGGTGGCTACACCTTC
TRBV6-5	few	TRBJ2-3	NA	CASSYGVTSFTDTQYF	TGTGCCAGCAGTTACGGGGTGACATCCTTCACAGATACGCAGTATTTT
TRBV9	many	TRBJ2-7	NA	CASSGTRDYEQYF	TGTGCCAGCAGCGGAACTAGGGACTACGAGCAGTACTTC
TRBV12-3/TRBV12-4	many	TRBJ1-1	NA	CASSLVGAREAFF	TGTGCCAGCAGTTTGGTAGGGGCGCGTGAAGCTTTCTTT
TRBV6-5	many	TRBJ1-1	NA	CASSPGDTEAFF	TGTGCCAGCAGCCCCGGGGACACTGAAGCTTTCTTT
TRBV6-1	once	TRBJ1-4	TRBD1	CAAANRGPNEKLFF	TGTGCCGCAGCGAACAGGGGACCAAATGAAAAACTGTTTTTT
TRBV9	NA	TRBJ2-1	NA	CASSVGSGHEQFF	TGTGCCAGCAGCGTAGGATCGGGCCATGAGCAGTTCTTC
TRBV24-1	many	TRBJ2-2	NA	CATSPAWHTGELFF	TGTGCCACCTCCCCCGCGTGGCACACCGGGGAGCTGTTTTTT
TRBV15	few	TRBJ2-7	NA	CATSRPGRNEQYF	TGTGCCACCAGCCGTCCGGGGAGGAACGAGCAGTACTTC
TRBV12-3/TRBV12-4	NA	TRBJ2-3	NA	CASSGMLSTDTQYF	TGTGCCAGCAGTGGGATGCTTAGCACAGATACGCAGTATTTT
TRBV5-6	few	TRBJ2-1	TRBD2	CASSFRTSGRYNEQFF	TGTGCCAGCAGCTTTCGGACTAGCGGGAGATACAATGAGCAGTTCTTC
TRBV4-1	many	TRBJ2-7	NA	CASSQGVGYEQYF	TGCGCCAGCAGCCAAGGGGTCGGCTACGAGCAGTACTTC
TRBV5-1	many	TRBJ1-1	TRBD1	CASSWTGGPNTEAFF	TGCGCCAGCAGCTGGACAGGGGGCCCGAACACTGAAGCTTTCTTT
TRBV28	many	TRBJ2-5	NA	CASSLRRGQGQETQYF	TGTGCCAGCAGTTTGCGCCGAGGTCAGGGACAAGAGACCCAGTACTTC
TRBV6-1	many	TRBJ2-5	TRBD2	CASKTSGKEIQYF	TGTGCCAGTAAAACTAGCGGAAAAGAGATCCAGTACTTC
TRBV20-1	many	TRBJ2-7	TRBD1	CSAVPRDRGAYEQYF	TGCAGTGCCGTACCCCGGGACAGGGGGGCCTACGAGCAGTACTTC
TRBV21-1	many	TRBJ1-4	NA	CASSTFWTGENEKLFF	TGTGCCAGCAGCACCTTTTGGACAGGAGAAAATGAAAAACTGTTTTTT
TRBV24-1	many	TRBJ2-1	NA	CATKVGGRNEQFF	TGTGCCACCAAGGTTGGGGGCCGGAATGAGCAGTTCTTC
TRBV15	many	TRBJ2-2	TRBD2	CATSKLATGELFF	TGTGCCACCAGCAAACTAGCGACCGGGGAGCTGTTTTTT
TRBV6-1	many	TRBJ1-1	NA	CASIPGVNTEAFF	TGTGCCAGCATCCCGGGGGTGAACACTGAAGCTTTCTTT
TRBV10-3	many	TRBJ2-3	TRBD2	CAISLAGTDTQYF	TGTGCCATCAGTCTAGCGGGGACAGATACGCAGTATTTT
TRBV28	NA	TRBJ2-7	TRBD2	CASSFYVAGGLSSYEQYF	TGTGCCAGCAGTTTTTACGTAGCGGGAGGACTGAGCTCCTACGAGCAGTACTTC
TRBV19	few	TRBJ1-1	NA	CASSIGPGNTEAFF	TGTGCCAGTAGTATAGGTCCAGGGAACACTGAAGCTTTCTTT
TRBV5-1	many	TRBJ1-1	NA	CASSLGGPTEAFF	TGCGCCAGCAGCTTGGGGGGGCCCACTGAAGCTTTCTTT
TRBV7-6	many	TRBJ2-2	NA	CASSRVPGGTGELFF	TGTGCCAGCAGCCGAGTACCAGGGGGGACCGGGGAGCTGTTTTTT
TRBV7-9	NA	TRBJ2-3	NA	CASSLDDSLTDTQYF	TGTGCCAGCAGCTTAGACGACAGCCTCACAGATACGCAGTATTTT
TRBV7-2	many	TRBJ1-1	NA	CASSLVRNTEAFF	TGTGCCAGCAGCTTAGTCCGGAACACTGAAGCTTTCTTT
TRBV12-3/TRBV12-4	many	TRBJ2-7	NA	CASSFGDGPYEQYF	TGTGCCAGCAGTTTTGGCGACGGACCCTACGAGCAGTACTTC
TRBV3-1	NA	TRBJ2-7	TRBD2	CASSQDLHAGEFYEQYF	TGTGCCAGCAGCCAAGATCTACACGCGGGGGAGTTCTACGAGCAGTACTTC
TRBV20-1	many	TRBJ2-1	TRBD2	CSARDLGAGDYNEQFF	TGCAGTGCTAGAGATCTAGGAGCGGGGGACTACAATGAGCAGTTCTTC
TRBV7-2	NA	TRBJ2-1	NA	CASSAWASYNEQFF	TGTGCCAGCAGCGCTTGGGCCAGCTACAATGAGCAGTTCTTC
TRBV12-3/TRBV12-4	many	TRBJ1-5	TRBD1	CASRPAGGNNQPQHF	TGTGCCAGCAGACCGGCAGGGGGTAACAATCAGCCCCAGCATTTT
TRBV7-2	NA	TRBJ1-5	TRBD1	CASSSGVQGAGQPQHF	TGTGCCAGCAGCTCGGGGGTTCAGGGGGCTGGGCAGCCCCAGCATTTT
TRBV7-2	few	TRBJ1-2	NA	CASSLEAGRAGYTF	TGTGCCAGCAGCTTAGAGGCAGGGAGGGCTGGCTACACCTTC